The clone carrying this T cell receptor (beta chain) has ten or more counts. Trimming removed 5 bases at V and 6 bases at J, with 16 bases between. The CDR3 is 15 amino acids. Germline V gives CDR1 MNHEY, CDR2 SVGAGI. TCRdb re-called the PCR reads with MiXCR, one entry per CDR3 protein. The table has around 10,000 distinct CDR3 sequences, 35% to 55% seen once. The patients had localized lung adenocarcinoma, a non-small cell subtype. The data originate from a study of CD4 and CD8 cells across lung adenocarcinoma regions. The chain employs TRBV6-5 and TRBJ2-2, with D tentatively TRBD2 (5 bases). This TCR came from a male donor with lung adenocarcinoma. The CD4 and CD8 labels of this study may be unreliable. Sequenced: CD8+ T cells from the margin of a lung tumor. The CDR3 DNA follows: TGTGCCAGCAGTCCTCCGGTGGGAGAGCCCGGGGAGCTGTTTTTT. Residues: CASSPPVGEPGELFF.